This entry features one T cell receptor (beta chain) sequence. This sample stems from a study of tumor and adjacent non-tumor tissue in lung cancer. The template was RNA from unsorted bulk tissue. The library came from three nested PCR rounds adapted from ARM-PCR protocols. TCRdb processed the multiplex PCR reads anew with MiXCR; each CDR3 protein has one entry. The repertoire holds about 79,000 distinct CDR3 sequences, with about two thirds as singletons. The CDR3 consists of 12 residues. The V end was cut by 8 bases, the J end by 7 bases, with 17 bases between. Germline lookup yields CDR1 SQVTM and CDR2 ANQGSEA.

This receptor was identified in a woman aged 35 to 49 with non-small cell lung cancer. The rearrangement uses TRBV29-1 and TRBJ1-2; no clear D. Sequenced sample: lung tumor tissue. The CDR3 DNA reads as TGCAGCACCTTGATATATGCAGGTGGCTACACCTTC. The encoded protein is CSTLIYAGGYTF.